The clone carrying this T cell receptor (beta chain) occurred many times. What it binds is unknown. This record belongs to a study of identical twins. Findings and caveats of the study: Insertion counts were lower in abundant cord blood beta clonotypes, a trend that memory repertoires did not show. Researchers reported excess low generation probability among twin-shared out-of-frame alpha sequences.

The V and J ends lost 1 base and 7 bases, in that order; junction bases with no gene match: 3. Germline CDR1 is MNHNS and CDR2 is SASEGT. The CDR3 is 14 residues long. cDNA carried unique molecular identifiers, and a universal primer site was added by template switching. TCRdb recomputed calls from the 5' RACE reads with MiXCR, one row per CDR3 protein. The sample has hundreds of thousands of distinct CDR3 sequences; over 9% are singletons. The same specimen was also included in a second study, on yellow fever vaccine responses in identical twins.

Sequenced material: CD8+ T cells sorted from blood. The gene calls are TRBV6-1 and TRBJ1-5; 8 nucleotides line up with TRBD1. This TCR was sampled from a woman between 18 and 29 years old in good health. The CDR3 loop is CASSEGTGYQPQHF. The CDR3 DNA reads TGTGCCAGCAGTGAAGGGACAGGGTACCAGCCCCAGCATTTT.